This T cell receptor beta chain appears in the sequencing data of a study of T-cell memory formation after mild COVID-19. Study information: The two donors had largely donor-specific TCR clusters.

TCRdb independently ran MiXCR on the 5' RACE reads; one entry per CDR3 protein. The profile shows fewer than 400,000 distinct CDR3 sequences, about 17% of them singletons. This clonotype occurred a few times. The CDR3 is 16 amino acids. Unmatched junction bases numbered 2, after V lost 0 bases and J lost 4 bases. CDR1 SGHVS and CDR2 FNYEAQ come from the germline V gene. The sequenced material came from PBMCs or a T cell subset sorted from them (not recorded which). The sequence was collected from a man aged 18-30 years who had mild COVID-19 (a few samples of this study predate the infection). Cell type and time point are not known. The chain couples TRBV7-6 to TRBJ2-1; 11 nucleotides align to TRBD2. The DNA for the CDR3 is TGTGCCAGCAGCTTAGCGTGGACTAGCGGGTACAATGAGCAGTTCTTC. Its protein product is CASSLAWTSGYNEQFF.